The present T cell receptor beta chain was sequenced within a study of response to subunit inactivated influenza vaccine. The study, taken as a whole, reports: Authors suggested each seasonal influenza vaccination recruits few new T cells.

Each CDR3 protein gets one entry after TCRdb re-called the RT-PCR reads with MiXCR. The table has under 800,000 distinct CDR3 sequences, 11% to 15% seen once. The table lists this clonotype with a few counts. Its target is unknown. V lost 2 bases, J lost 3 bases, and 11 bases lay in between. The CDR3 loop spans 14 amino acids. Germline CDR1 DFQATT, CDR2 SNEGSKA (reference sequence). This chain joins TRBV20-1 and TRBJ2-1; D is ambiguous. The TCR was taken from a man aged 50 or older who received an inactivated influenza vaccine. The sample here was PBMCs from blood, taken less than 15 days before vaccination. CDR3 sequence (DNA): TGCAGTGCTAGAATGCAGGCTAGCTACAATGAGCAGTTCTTC. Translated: CSARMQASYNEQFF.